The sequence of this T cell receptor beta chain was determined in a study of Ad26.COV2.S vaccination and SARS-CoV-2 variants (dated by TCRdb to the early 2020s). Regarding the research as a whole: Vaccine-arm donors were drawn from COV1001, a multicentre, randomized, double-blind, placebo-controlled phase I-IIa trial of Ad26.COV2.S in healthy adults. Ad26.COV2.S was administered intramuscularly at a dose of 5x10^10 or 1x10^11 viral particles, either as one shot or as two shots given 56 days apart. The specificity and breadth of SARS-CoV-2-reactive T cell receptors after Ad26.COV2.S vaccination were assessed by TCRbeta repertoire sequencing. The TCR-sequenced set comprised roughly 30 samples: 19 Ad26.COV2.S vaccine recipients, 5 placebo recipients and 8 SARS-CoV-2 convalescent individuals. Participants in the trial were split at random into five groups of five each, receiving low-dose or high-dose Ad26.COV2.S once or twice, or else placebo on both occasions. Throughout the experiments and outcome assessment, investigators stayed blinded to trial group allocation. What the authors observed across the whole study: Higher spike-specific TCR breadth was observed in Ad26.COV2.S recipients than in placebo recipients (P = 0.0014). Substantial breadth of spike-specific CD8+ and CD4+ T cell responses was reported after vaccination. Vaccine and placebo recipients had similar non-spike TCR breadth, a finding consistent with the vaccine containing only spike. The authors noted that the TCR breadth and depth analyses may have underestimated total T cell responses. The study was not powered for comparison of responses between vaccine doses or regimens.

V is shortened by 5 bases, J by 0 bases, and the region joining them spans 21 bases. From the cysteine through the phenylalanine, the CDR3 covers 19 amino acids. This entry keeps only the CDR3 DNA: 57 bases, framed from base 1. The germline V gene sets CDR1 to SGDLS and CDR2 to YYNGEE. The immunoSEQ Assay was the method used to sequence TCRbeta CDR3 regions. After extraction, genomic DNA underwent amplification by bias-controlled multiplex PCR, followed by high-throughput sequencing. For the original study's pipeline: Collapsing and filtering of sequences were performed to quantify the absolute abundance of each unique TCRbeta CDR3 region. T cell fraction was estimated by normalizing TCRbeta template counts to usable DNA, which was measured by amplifying reference genes present in all nucleated cells. Repertoire TCRs were annotated as SARS-CoV-2-specific by exact matching of V gene, CDR3 amino acid sequence and J gene to a known reactive TCR set. The reference SARS-CoV-2 TCR set was obtained from MIRA and was filtered for enrichment in COVID-19-positive ImmuneCODE repertoires, whereby public or cross-reactive TCRs were removed. Using the MIRA antigens, annotated TCRs were further analysed by specific ORF or by position within an ORF. Breadth was defined as the number of annotated unique rearrangements divided by the total number of unique productive rearrangements, and depth was defined as the summed frequency of the annotated unique rearrangements. Two-sided Wilcoxon rank-sum tests were applied when comparing TCR breadth between groups. TCRdb carries this immuneACCESS record with in-frame sequences only. Its versions omit some clonotypes, under half of them owing to an unresolved V gene in the studies checked, with the rest unexplained. V and J calls and clone size are those listed in that table; D and trimming were worked out from the DNA. In all, the sample holds fewer than 500,000 clones, and around 91% of those were seen once. The ten largest clones take up 4.3% of the sample.

The treatment or condition label for this specimen denotes: some 20 received Ad26.COV2.S at low or high dose, single or two shots; about five received placebo; per-sample allocation not given. For vaccine and placebo recipients, repertoires were sequenced using samples collected on day 63 after the first injection. Between 29 July and 7 August 2020, Cohort 1b enrolled 25 adults aged 18-55 years at one site in Boston, USA. Ad26.COV2.S was a replication-incompetent adenovirus type 26 vector expressing a prefusion-stabilized SARS-CoV-2 spike protein from the original Wuhan strain. Concerning this clone: The target of this receptor is not known. The input lacks base qualities; no much larger clone sits a single base away.

The sample in question was peripheral blood, obtained in a trial of Ad26.COV2.S vaccine versus placebo. This TCR came from a person aged 18 to 65 who received the Ad26.COV2.S COVID-19 vaccine or a placebo. Here the chain combines TRBV9 and TRBJ2-6; the D gene is perhaps TRBD1 or TRBD2, as each covers 5 bases. CDR3 reads: CASRATNGTPLSGANVLTF. The DNA is as follows: TGTGCCAGCAGGGCCACAAACGGGACCCCTCTCTCTGGGGCCAACGTCCTGACTTTC.